This is a list of T cell receptor beta chains from one sample in a study of cytomegalovirus exposure and HLA in healthy donors. The table came from immunoSEQ multiplex PCR; TCRdb's copy has only in-frame clones and leaves some out. Of about 120,000 clones in the sample, over 60% were seen once. Sequencing input: PBMCs. The receptors were sampled from a female donor in good health and CMV-seronegative. CDR3s leave out the opening cysteine and the closing phenylalanine or tryptophan.

j_call	cdr3_length	v_call	cdr3_aa
TRBJ1-3	13	TRBV7-8	ASSWAVEPGNTIY
TRBJ1-2	13	TRBV9	ASSAGTGSNYGYT
TRBJ2-5	13	TRBV11-2	ASSTGGSGQETQY
TRBJ2-5	15	TRBV4-2	ASSQGRSGGDKETQY
TRBJ1-1	14	TRBV19	ASSIQGTTMNTEAF
TRBJ1-4	13	TRBV15	ATSRTRDRGEKLF
TRBJ1-5	13	TRBV7-8	ASSLVRTGLQPQH
TRBJ2-3	16	TRBV19	ASSIGAPTGASTDTQY
TRBJ2-7	14	TRBV30	AWTRRTSGGGNEQY
TRBJ2-4	13	TRBV4-3	ASSQGTGSKNIQY
TRBJ2-7	12	TRBV9	ASSVRTGGGEQY
TRBJ2-7	13	TRBV6-5	ASRKRHRDLGEQY
TRBJ1-5	13	TRBV19	ASSSGTGGNQPQH
TRBJ2-7	15	TRBV7-8	ASSLLGRGVLGYEQY
TRBJ1-5	11	TRBV6-5	ASSEGGYQPQH
TRBJ1-2	12	TRBV4-3	ASSQDAQGARYT
TRBJ1-6	12	TRBV5-1	ASSTDREYSPLH
TRBJ1-1	12	TRBV6-6	ASSRPRGNTEAF
TRBJ2-7	12	TRBV5-1	ASSSSSGGRGAY
TRBJ1-5	11	TRBV11-1	ASSLERGQPQH
TRBJ2-1	10	TRBV30	ALGQGGNEQF
TRBJ2-7	16	TRBV13	ASSSLGLAGGFSREQY
TRBJ1-1	10	TRBV29-1	SGSGGGTEAF
TRBJ1-1	8	TRBV12-5	ASGGPEAF
TRBJ2-1	12	TRBV13	ASNLRTGYNEQF
TRBJ2-3	16	TRBV11-2	ASSNKRGLFKGTDTQY
TRBJ1-2	11	TRBV5-6	ASSLGLSDGYT
TRBJ1-1	11	TRBV9	ASSFRGSGEAF
TRBJ2-5	12	TRBV18	ASSPQGAVQTQY
TRBJ1-2	14	TRBV9	ASSVATGGQGGSYT
TRBJ1-1	12	TRBV19	ASSIARANTEAF
TRBJ2-2	14	TRBV5-1	ASLSDGGTNTGELF
TRBJ1-1	12	TRBV2	ASSEQTMNTEAF
TRBJ1-6	12	TRBV7-8	ASSLLQGNSPLH
TRBJ1-4	12	TRBV6-1	ASKRDPTNEKLF
TRBJ1-3	12	TRBV10-3	AIAISGAGNTIY
TRBJ2-1	12	TRBV6-6	ASSYYREYNEQF
TRBJ2-6	17	TRBV7-9	ASSLLLGQATPGANVLT
TRBJ2-2	13	TRBV2	ASSEKRGGSGELF
TRBJ2-7	10	TRBV2	ASSELGDEQY
TRBJ2-5	14	TRBV4-2	ASSQASGGVGETQY
TRBJ1-6	18	TRBV2	ASSLLGGQGISGANSPLH
TRBJ2-4	14	TRBV23-1	ASSQRGQGKKNIQY
TRBJ2-5	8	TRBV20-1	SAIYETQY